The 20 T cell receptor beta chains reported below all come from one sample, sequenced in a study of blood T cell repertoires in COVID-19. The protocol was immunoSEQ multiplex PCR, while the TCRdb copy is restricted to in-frame clones and leaves out a portion. The sample lists about 120,000 clones, around 90% occurring once. What was sequenced was peripheral blood. These receptor sequences come from a human donor in a cohort sampled during active COVID-19.

As for this clone: Additional DNA sequences in this sample encode the identical CDR3. The rearrangement links TRBV28 to TRBJ2-5, with D maybe TRBD1 (5 bases). Germline CDR1 MDHEN, CDR2 SYDVKM. The CDR3 runs 15 residues. V lost 3 bases, J lost 2 bases, and 13 bases lay in between. The CDR3 nucleotides are TGTGCCAGCAGTTTCCAGGGTCTCGAACAAGAGACCCAGTACTTC. It yields the protein CASSFQGLEQETQYF.

This clone has a single count. The chain links TRBV6-6 to TRBJ2-3; 8 bases are shared with TRBD2. The CDR3 is 15 amino acids. CDR1 MNHNY and CDR2 SVGAGI come from the germline V gene (reference sequence). The V and J ends lost 6 bases and 4 bases, in that order; junction bases with no gene match: 9. The CDR3 spells CASSPGAGVPDTQYF. The CDR3 DNA reads TGTGCCAGCAGCCCAGGAGCGGGAGTGCCAGATACGCAGTATTTT.

V and J are TRBV11-3 and TRBJ2-1; tentative D call: TRBD2 (5 bases). V was cut by 5 bases and J by 4 bases, with 9 bases left in between. The germline gives CDR1 SGHNT, CDR2 YENEEA. This CDR3 contains 13 residues. In DNA form, the CDR3 reads TGTGCCAGCAGCCCCGGACTGTACAATGAGCAGTTCTTC. Residues: CASSPGLYNEQFF.

V usage is TRBV3-1 (or the pseudogene TRBV3-2) and J usage is TRBJ1-2, with TRBD1 matching 10 bases. Germline V gene data show CDR1 as LGHDT and CDR2 as YNNKEL (reference sequence). V was clipped by 4 bases and J by 7 bases; unmatched bases: 12. This CDR3 has 16 amino acids. The CDR3 protein is CASSRDPTGGSFGYTF. CDR3 sequence (DNA): TGTGCCAGCAGCCGCGACCCGACAGGGGGCTCGTTTGGCTACACCTTC.

This clone was seen only a few times. V is TRBV10-3 and J is TRBJ1-1, with 9 bases identical to TRBD1. CDR3 length equals 12 residues. Germline trimming cut 6 bases from V and 4 bases from J; bases unmatched to any gene: 0. Germline values: CDR1 ENHRY, CDR2 SYGVKD. CDR3 loop: CAIRTGGTEAFF. The CDR3, as DNA: TGTGCCATCAGGACAGGGGGCACTGAAGCTTTCTTT.

The chain couples TRBV7-2 to TRBJ2-1; 8 bases are a match to TRBD2. The germline gives CDR1 SGHTA, CDR2 FQGNSA. The CDR3 contains 15 residues. The V gene end was trimmed by 8 bases and the J gene end by 6 bases; junction bases not matched to a gene: 12. The CDR3 bases are TGTGCCAGCGGATCCGGGACTAGGAGAGTCAATGAGCAGTTCTTC. Protein sequence: CASGSGTRRVNEQFF.

The gene calls are TRBV11-3 and TRBJ2-5; 7 nucleotides agree with TRBD1. Unmatched junction bases numbered 12, after V lost 5 bases and J lost 6 bases. The germline gives CDR1 SGHNT, CDR2 YENEEA. This CDR3 has 15 amino acids. DNA for the CDR3: TGTGCCAGCAGCCCCGGGACGGCAGGGGGACAGACCCAGTACTTC. It encodes CASSPGTAGGQTQYF.

V is TRBV4-2 and J is TRBJ2-1; TRBD1 is a possible D gene (5 bases). Germline CDR1 LGHNA, CDR2 YNFKEQ. The V end lost 0 bases, the J end lost 6 bases, and 15 bases lay between the germline ends. There are 16 residues in the CDR3. The CDR3: CASSQDRGPTSNEQFF. The DNA for the CDR3 is TGTGCCAGCAGCCAAGATAGGGGTCCAACCTCCAATGAGCAGTTCTTC.

This rearrangement joins TRBV5-5 to TRBJ2-2; 12 nucleotides line up with TRBD2. The CDR3 has 16 amino acids. CDR1 SGHKS and CDR2 YYEKEE come from the germline V gene (reference sequence). Trimming removed 4 bases from V and 7 bases from J; junction bases left unmatched: 8. The DNA for the CDR3 is TGTGCCAGCAGCCAAGGACTAGCGGGGCTCATCGGGGAGCTGTTTTTT. It encodes CASSQGLAGLIGELFF.

A few counts support this clone. The V gene is TRBV5-6, the J gene TRBJ2-1; maybe TRBD2 (6 bases). Trimming pared 0 bases from V and 0 bases from J, leaving 13 bases between. The CDR3 is 17 residues long. The V gene's germline CDR1 is SGHDT and CDR2 YYEEEE. CDR3 amino acids: CASSLAARGSSYNEQFF. CDR3 nucleotides: TGTGCCAGCAGCTTGGCGGCTCGGGGGAGCTCCTACAATGAGCAGTTCTTC.

The J gene is TRBJ2-2, the V gene TRBV2; D is possibly TRBD1 (6 bases). The CDR3 covers 16 residues. V was clipped by 6 bases and J by 1 base, with 15 bases between them. Per germline, CDR1 SNHLY and CDR2 FYNNEI. CDR3 loop: CASRGGIAENTGELFF. The DNA of the CDR3 is TGTGCCAGCAGAGGGGGTATAGCCGAGAACACCGGGGAGCTGTTTTTT.

This clone appeared a single time. Other DNA sequences in this sample translate to the same CDR3. The rearrangement uses TRBV11-2 and TRBJ2-7, with a tentative D call TRBD2 (6 bases). The CDR3 is made up of 15 amino acids. Looked up from germline, CDR1 is SGHAT and CDR2 is FQNNGV. V was trimmed by 1 base and J by 2 bases, leaving 12 bases between them. CDR3 sequence (DNA): TGTGCCAGCAGCTTAGGTGGTAGCGGCACCTACGAGCAGTACTTC. It encodes CASSLGGSGTYEQYF.

The chain recombines TRBV10-1 with TRBJ2-1; TRBD1 matches 8 bases. CDR1 is WNHNN and CDR2 is SYGVQD in the germline V gene (reference sequence). V shed 2 bases, J shed 8 bases, and the junction held 5 bases outside the gene matches. The CDR3 is 14 residues long. CDR3 DNA sequence: TGCGCCAGCAGTGAGCGGACAGGGCAGGATGAGCAGTTCTTC. This gives the protein CASSERTGQDEQFF.

A note on this clone: An end of the junction differs from the germline gene, which may be a read error. CDR3 sequence: CASSQAGGTLNVVF. CDR3 DNA sequence: TGTGCCAGCAGCCAAGCAGGCGGGACGCTGAATGTAGTCTTT. V and J are TRBV4-2 and TRBJ2-2; tentative D call: TRBD2 (6 bases). The CDR3 contains 14 residues. CDR1 and CDR2 from the germline V gene are LGHNA and YNFKEQ.

V is TRBV6-5 and J is TRBJ2-7; 9 bases are a match to TRBD1. The J segment lost 7 bases and the V segment lost 4 bases, leaving 8 bases of the junction unmatched. CDR3 length equals 14 residues. The V gene's germline CDR1 is MNHEY and CDR2 SVGAGI. The chain's CDR3 is CASSSGTGLSEQYF. The CDR3 bases are TGTGCCAGCAGTTCCGGGACAGGGTTGTCGGAGCAGTACTTC.

The chain couples TRBV7-9 to TRBJ2-5; TRBD1 matches at 10 bases. This CDR3 has 17 residues. Germline loops: CDR1 SEHNR, CDR2 FQNEAQ (reference sequence). The V gene end was trimmed by 5 bases and the J gene end by 2 bases; junction bases not matched to a gene: 11. In nucleotides, the CDR3 is TGTGCCAGCAGCGCCGGCTGGACAGGGGGACTACAAGAGACCCAGTACTTC. It codes for CASSAGWTGGLQETQYF.

This clone has only one observation. This chain joins TRBV27 and TRBJ2-5, with D tentatively TRBD2 (6 bases). Between the trimmed V and J ends, which lost 3 bases and 3 bases, there was a span of 23 bases. The CDR3 sequence is 18 residues long. Germline V gene sequence: CDR1 MNHEY, CDR2 SMNVEV (reference sequence). The CDR3 region is CASSFLPVGTYPEETQYF. The CDR3 DNA sequence: TGTGCCAGCAGTTTCTTACCGGTCGGGACTTATCCAGAAGAGACCCAGTACTTC.

The CDR3 bases are TGCGCCAGCAGTGACGGCAGGGGTGAGACTGAAGCTTTCTTT. Translation: CASSDGRGETEAFF. The V gene is TRBV5-1, the J gene TRBJ1-1; D perhaps matches TRBD1 (6 bases). Germline-derived CDR1 and CDR2 are SGHRS and YFSETQ. The CDR3 is 14 amino acids. V lost 5 bases and J lost 5, with 16 bases in between.

The chain couples TRBV2 to TRBJ1-2; D might be TRBD1 (5 bases). The V gene lost 2 bases and the J gene lost 1 base, with 11 bases spanning the gap. Germline CDR1 and CDR2: SNHLY and FYNNEI. The CDR3 has 15 amino acids. CDR3 residues: CASSEPQGLNYGYTF. For the CDR3, the DNA is TGTGCCAGCAGTGAACCTCAGGGCCTTAACTATGGCTACACCTTC. Variable domain in full (rest from reference TRBV2 and TRBJ1-2): EPEVTQTPSHQVTQMGQEVILRCVPISNHLYFYWYRQILGQKVEFLVSFYNNEISEKSEIFDDQFSVERPDGSNFTLKIRSTKLEDSAMYFCASSEPQGLNYGYTFGSGTRLTVV.

This chain joins TRBV5-6 and TRBJ1-4; D is perhaps TRBD1 (6 bases). CDR1 is SGHDT and CDR2 is YYEEEE in the germline V gene. Trimming took off 1 base at V and 8 bases at J, with 18 bases between the two ends. This CDR3 has 16 amino acids. The CDR3 spells CASSLIHRAQEEKLFF. As DNA, the CDR3 is TGTGCCAGCAGCTTGATTCACAGGGCTCAGGAGGAAAAACTGTTTTTT.